This T cell receptor (beta chain) is drawn from a study of Tregs in tolerant kidney transplant recipients. This table comes from immunoSEQ multiplex PCR, and its TCRdb copy is limited to in-frame clones, with some not included. This table holds about 64,000 clones, 98% found once. Thawed PBMCs were FACS-sorted into unstimulated CD4+CD25+CD127- regulatory T cells, CD4+CD25- non-regulatory cells, CD4 and CD8 cells. V dropped 0 bases and J dropped 3 bases, with 19 bases sitting between them. CDR1 is SGHRS, CDR2 YFSETQ, per germline. CDR3 size: 17 residues. The chain links TRBV5-1 to TRBJ2-7, with D maybe TRBD2 (6 bases). The receptor's source is a human donor who received a combined kidney and bone marrow transplant. The starting material was Tregs from blood, obtained before the transplant. CDR3 DNA: TGCGCCAGCAGCTTGGCCGGGGGTGGTGGCATAATCTACGAGCAGTACTTC. Translation: CASSLAGGGGIIYEQYF.